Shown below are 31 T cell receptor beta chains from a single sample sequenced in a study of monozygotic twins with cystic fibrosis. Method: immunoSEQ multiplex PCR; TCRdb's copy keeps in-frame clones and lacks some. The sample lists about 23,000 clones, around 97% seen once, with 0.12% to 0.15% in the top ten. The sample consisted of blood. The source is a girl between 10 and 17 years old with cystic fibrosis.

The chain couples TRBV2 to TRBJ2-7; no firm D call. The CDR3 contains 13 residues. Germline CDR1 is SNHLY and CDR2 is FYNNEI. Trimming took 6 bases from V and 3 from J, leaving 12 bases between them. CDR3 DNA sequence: TGTGCCAGCAGGACGGATACGGGCTACGAGCAGTACTTC. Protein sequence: CASRTDTGYEQYF.

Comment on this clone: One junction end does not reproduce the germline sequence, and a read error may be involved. DNA of the CDR3: TGTGCCAGTAGAATAGGCGGGGAGCTGTTTTTT. This gives the protein CASRIGGELFF. V is TRBV19 and J is TRBJ2-2; D not certain. The CDR3 is 11 residues long. In germline, CDR1 is LNHDA, CDR2 SQIVND (reference sequence).

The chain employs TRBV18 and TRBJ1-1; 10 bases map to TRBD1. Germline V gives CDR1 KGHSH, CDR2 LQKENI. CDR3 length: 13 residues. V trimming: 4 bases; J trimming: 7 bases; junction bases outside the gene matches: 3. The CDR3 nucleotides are TGTGCCAGCTCACTAGGGACAGGGGATGAAGCTTTCTTT. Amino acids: CASSLGTGDEAFF.

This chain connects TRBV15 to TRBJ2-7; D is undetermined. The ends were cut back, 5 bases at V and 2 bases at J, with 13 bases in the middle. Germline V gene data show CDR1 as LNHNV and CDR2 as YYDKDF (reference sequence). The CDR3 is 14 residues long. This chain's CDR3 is CATSGVGKTYEQYF. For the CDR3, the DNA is TGTGCCACCAGCGGAGTGGGGAAAACCTACGAGCAGTACTTC.

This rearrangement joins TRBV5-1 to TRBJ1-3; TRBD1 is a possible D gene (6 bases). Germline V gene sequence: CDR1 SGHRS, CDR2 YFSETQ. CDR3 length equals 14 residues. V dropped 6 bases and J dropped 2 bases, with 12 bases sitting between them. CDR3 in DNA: TGCGCCAGCACCCCGGGGGCTCCTGGAAACACCATATATTTT. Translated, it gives CASTPGAPGNTIYF.

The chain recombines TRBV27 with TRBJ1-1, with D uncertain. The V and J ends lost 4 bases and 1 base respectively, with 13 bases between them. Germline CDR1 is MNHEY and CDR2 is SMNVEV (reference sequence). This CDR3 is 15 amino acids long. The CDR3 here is CASSSRRIENTEAFF. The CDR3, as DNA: TGTGCCAGCAGTTCCCGCCGCATTGAGAACACTGAAGCTTTCTTT.

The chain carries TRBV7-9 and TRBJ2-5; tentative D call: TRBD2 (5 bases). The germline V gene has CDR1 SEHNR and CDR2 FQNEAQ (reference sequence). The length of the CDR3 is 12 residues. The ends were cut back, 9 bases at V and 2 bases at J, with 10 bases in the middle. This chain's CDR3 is CARSRDQETQYF. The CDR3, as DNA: TGTGCCAGATCTCGGGATCAAGAGACCCAGTACTTC. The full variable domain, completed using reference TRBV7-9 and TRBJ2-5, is DTGVSQNPRHKITKRGQNVTFRCDPISEHNRLYWYRQTLGQGPEFLTYFQNEAQLEKSRLLSDRFSAERPKGSFSTLEIQRTEQGDSAMYLCARSRDQETQYFGPGTRLLVL.

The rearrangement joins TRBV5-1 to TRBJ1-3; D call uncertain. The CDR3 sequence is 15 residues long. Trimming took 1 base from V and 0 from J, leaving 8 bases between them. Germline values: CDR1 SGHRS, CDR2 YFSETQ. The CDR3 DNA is TGCGCCAGCAGCTTGTATGAACCCTCTGGAAACACCATATATTTT. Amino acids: CASSLYEPSGNTIYF.

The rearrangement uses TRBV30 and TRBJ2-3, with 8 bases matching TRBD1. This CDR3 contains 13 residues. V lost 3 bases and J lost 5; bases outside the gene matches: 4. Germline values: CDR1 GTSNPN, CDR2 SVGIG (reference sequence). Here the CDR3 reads CAWSPGQEDTQYF. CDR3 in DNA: TGTGCCTGGAGCCCGGGACAGGAAGATACGCAGTATTTT.

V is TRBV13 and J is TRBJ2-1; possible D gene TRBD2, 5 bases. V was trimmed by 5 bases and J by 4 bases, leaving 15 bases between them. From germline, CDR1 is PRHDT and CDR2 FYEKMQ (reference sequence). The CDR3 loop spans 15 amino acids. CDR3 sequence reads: CASSPVTGLYNEQFF. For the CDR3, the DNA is TGTGCCAGCAGCCCCGTGACGGGATTGTACAATGAGCAGTTCTTC.

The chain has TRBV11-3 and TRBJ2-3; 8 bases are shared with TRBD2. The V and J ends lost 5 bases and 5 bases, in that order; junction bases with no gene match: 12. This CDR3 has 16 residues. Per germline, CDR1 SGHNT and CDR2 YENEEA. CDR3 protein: CASSPGKREWVDTQYF. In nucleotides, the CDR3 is TGTGCCAGCAGCCCCGGAAAGCGGGAGTGGGTAGATACGCAGTATTTT.

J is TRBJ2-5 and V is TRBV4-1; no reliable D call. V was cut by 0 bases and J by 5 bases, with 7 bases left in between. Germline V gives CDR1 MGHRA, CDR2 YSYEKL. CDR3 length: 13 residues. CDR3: CASSQDRMETQYF. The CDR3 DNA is TGCGCCAGCAGCCAAGACAGGATGGAGACCCAGTACTTC.

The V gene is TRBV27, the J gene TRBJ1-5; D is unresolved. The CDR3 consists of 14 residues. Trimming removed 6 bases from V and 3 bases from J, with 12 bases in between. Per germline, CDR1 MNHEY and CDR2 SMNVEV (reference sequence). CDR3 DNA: TGTGCCAGCAGACCTTGGGGAACCAATCAGCCCCAGCATTTT. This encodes CASRPWGTNQPQHF.

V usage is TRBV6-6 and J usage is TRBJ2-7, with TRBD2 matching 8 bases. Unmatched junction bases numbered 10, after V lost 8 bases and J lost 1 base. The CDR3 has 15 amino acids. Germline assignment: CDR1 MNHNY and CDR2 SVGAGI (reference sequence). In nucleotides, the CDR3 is TGTGCCAGCCAAAATGGACTAGCCCTTTCCTACGAGCAGTACTTC. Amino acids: CASQNGLALSYEQYF.

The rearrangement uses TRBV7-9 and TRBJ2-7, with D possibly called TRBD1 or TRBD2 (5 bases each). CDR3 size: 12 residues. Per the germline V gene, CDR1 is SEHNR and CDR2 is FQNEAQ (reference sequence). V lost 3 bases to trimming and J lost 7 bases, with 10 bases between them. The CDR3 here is CASSLGTREQYF. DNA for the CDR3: TGTGCCAGCAGCTTGGGGACGCGGGAGCAGTACTTC.

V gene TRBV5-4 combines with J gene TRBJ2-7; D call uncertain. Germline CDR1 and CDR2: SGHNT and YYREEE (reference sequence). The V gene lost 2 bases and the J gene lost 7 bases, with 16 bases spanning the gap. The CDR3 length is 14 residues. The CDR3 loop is CASSLKIDPREQYV. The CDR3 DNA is TGTGCCAGCAGCTTAAAAATAGACCCGCGGGAGCAGTACGTC.

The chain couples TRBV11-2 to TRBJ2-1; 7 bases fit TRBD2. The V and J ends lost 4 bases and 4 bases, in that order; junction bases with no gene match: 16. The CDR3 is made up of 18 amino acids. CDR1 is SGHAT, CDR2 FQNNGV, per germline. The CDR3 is CASSSPLTLAKPYNEQFF. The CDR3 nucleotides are TGTGCCAGCAGCTCGCCCTTAACACTAGCGAAACCTTACAATGAGCAGTTCTTC.

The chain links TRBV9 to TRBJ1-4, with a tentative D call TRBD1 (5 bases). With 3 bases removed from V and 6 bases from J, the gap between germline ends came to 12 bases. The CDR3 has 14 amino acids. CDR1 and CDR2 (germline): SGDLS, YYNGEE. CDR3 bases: TGTGCCAGCAGCGCCGGGACCCGGGATGAAAAACTGTTTTTT. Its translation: CASSAGTRDEKLFF. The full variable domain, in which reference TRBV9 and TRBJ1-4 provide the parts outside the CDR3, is DSGVTQTPKHLITATGQRVTLRCSPRSGDLSVYWYQQSLDQGLQFLIQYYNGEERAKGNILERFSAQQFPDLHSELNLSSLELGDSALYFCASSAGTRDEKLFFGSGTQLSVL.

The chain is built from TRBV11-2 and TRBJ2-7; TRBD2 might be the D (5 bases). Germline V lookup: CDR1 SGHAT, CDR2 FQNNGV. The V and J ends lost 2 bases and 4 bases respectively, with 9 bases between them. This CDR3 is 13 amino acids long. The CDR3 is CASSLTRGYEQYV. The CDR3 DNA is TGTGCCAGCAGCTTAACCCGAGGGTACGAGCAGTACGTC.

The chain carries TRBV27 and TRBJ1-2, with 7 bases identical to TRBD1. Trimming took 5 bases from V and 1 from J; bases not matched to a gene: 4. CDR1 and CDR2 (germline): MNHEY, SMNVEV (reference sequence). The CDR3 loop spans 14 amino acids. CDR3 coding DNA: TGTGCCAGCAGTCCACAGGGGTTTAACTATGGCTACACCTTC. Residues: CASSPQGFNYGYTF.

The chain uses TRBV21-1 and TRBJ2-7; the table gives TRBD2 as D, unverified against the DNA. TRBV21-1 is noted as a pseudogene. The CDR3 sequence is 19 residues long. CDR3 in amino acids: CASRKAVGLGLEYSYEQYV. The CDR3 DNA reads TGTGCCAGCAGGAAAGCAGTAGGACTAGGACTAGAATACTCCTACGAGCAGTACGTC.

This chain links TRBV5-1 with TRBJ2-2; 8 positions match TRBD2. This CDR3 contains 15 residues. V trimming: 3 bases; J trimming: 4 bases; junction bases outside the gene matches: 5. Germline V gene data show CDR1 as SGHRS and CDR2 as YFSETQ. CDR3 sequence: CASSSGLARTGELFF. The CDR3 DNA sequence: TGCGCCAGCAGCTCCGGACTAGCTCGCACCGGGGAGCTGTTTTTT.

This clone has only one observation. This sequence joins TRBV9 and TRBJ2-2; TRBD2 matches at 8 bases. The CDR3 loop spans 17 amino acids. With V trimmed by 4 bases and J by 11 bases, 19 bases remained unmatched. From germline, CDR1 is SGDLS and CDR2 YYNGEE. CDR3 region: CASSPPKNPLADFELFF. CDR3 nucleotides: TGTGCCAGCAGCCCCCCAAAGAACCCACTAGCGGACTTTGAGCTGTTTTTT.

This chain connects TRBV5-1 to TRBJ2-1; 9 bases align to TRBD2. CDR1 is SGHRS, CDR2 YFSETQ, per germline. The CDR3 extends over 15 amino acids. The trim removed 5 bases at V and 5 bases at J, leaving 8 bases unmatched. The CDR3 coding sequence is TGCGCCAGCAGGACACTACTAGCGGGCAACAATGAGCAGTTCTTC. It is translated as CASRTLLAGNNEQFF.

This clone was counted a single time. The CDR3 here is CASSHTLVGTRGNEQFF. In nucleotides, the CDR3 is TGTGCCAGCAGCCATACTTTGGTGGGGACCCGAGGTAATGAGCAGTTCTTC. The chain carries TRBV4-2 and TRBJ2-1; D could derive from TRBD1 or TRBD2 (5 bases each). CDR1 LGHNA and CDR2 YNFKEQ come from the germline V gene. This CDR3 spans 17 amino acids. Between the trimmed V and J ends, which lost 3 bases and 7 bases, there was a span of 22 bases.

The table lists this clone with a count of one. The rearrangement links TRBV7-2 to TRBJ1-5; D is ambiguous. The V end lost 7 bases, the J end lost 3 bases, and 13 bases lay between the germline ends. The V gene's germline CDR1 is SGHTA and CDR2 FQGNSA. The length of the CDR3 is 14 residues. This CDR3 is CASTRMGINQPQHF. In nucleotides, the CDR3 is TGTGCCAGCACCAGAATGGGGATCAATCAGCCCCAGCATTTT. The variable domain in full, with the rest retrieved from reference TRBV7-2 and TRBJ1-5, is GAGVSQSPSNKVTEKGKDVELRCDPISGHTALYWYRQSLGQGLEFLIYFQGNSAPDKSGLPSDRFSAERTGGSVSTLTIQRTQQEDSAVYLCASTRMGINQPQHFGDGTRLSIL.

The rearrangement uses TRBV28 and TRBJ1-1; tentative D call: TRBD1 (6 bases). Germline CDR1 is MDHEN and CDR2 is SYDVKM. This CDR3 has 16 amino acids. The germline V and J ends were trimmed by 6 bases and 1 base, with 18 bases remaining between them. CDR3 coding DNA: TGTGCCAGCAGGACCGCAGGGGCAGCTGGGAACACTGAAGCTTTCTTT. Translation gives CASRTAGAAGNTEAFF.

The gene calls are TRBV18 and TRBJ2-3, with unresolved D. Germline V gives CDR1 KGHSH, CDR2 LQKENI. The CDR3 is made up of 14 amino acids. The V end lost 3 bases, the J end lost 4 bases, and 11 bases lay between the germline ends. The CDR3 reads CASSPEKRADTQYF. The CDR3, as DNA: TGTGCCAGCTCACCGGAAAAACGAGCAGATACGCAGTATTTT. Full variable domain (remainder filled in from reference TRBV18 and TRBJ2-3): NAGVMQNPRHLVRRRGQEARLRCSPMKGHSHVYWYRQLPEEGLKFMVYLQKENIIDESGMPKERFSAEFPKEGPSILRIQQVVRGDSAAYFCASSPEKRADTQYFGPGTRLTVL.

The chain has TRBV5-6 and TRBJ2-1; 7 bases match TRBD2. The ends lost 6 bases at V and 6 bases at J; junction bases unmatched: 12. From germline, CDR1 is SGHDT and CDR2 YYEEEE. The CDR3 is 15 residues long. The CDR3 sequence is CASITEGLHVNEQFF. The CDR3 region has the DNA TGTGCCAGCATCACCGAGGGACTACACGTCAATGAGCAGTTCTTC.

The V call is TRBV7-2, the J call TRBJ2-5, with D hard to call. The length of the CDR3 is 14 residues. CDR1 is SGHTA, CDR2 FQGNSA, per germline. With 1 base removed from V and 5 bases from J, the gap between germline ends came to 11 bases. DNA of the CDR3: TGTGCCAGCAGCTTAGGAGGAGCTCAGGAGACCCAGTACTTC. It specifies CASSLGGAQETQYF. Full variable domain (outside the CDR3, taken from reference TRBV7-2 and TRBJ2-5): GAGVSQSPSNKVTEKGKDVELRCDPISGHTALYWYRQSLGQGLEFLIYFQGNSAPDKSGLPSDRFSAERTGGSVSTLTIQRTQQEDSAVYLCASSLGGAQETQYFGPGTRLLVL.

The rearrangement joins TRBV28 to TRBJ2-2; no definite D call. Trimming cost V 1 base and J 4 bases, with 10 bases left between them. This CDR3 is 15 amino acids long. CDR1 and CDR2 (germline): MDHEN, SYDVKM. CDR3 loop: CASSLSRGGTGELFF. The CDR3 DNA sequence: TGTGCCAGCAGTTTATCCCGCGGCGGCACCGGGGAGCTGTTTTTT.